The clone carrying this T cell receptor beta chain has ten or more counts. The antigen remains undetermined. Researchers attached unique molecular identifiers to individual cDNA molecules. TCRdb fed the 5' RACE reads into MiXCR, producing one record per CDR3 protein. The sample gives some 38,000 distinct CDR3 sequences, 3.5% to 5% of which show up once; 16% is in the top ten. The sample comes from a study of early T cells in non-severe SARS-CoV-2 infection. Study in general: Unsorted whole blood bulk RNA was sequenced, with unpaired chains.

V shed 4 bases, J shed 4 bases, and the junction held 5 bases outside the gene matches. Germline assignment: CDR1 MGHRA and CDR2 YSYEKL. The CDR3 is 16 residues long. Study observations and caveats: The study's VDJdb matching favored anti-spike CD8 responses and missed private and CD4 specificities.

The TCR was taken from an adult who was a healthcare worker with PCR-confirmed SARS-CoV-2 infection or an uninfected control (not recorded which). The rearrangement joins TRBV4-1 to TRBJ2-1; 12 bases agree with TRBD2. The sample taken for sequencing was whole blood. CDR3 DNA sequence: TGCGCCAGCAGCCGCGGCGGACTAGCGGGGTACAATGAGCAGTTCTTC. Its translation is CASSRGGLAGYNEQFF.